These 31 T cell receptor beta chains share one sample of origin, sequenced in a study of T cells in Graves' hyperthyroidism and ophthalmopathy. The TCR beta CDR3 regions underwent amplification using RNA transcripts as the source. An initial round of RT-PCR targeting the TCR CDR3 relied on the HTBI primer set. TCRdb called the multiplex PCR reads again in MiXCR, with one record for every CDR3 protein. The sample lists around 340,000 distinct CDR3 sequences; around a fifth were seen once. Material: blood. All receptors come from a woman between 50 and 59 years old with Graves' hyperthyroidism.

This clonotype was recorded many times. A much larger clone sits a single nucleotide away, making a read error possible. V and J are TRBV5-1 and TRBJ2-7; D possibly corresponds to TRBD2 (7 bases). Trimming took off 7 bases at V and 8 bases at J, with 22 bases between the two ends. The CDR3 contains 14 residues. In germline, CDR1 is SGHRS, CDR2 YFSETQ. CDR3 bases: TGCGCCAGCGCGATGAGGGGGGGCTCTGGCAAGCAGTACTTC. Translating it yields CASAMRGGSGKQYF.

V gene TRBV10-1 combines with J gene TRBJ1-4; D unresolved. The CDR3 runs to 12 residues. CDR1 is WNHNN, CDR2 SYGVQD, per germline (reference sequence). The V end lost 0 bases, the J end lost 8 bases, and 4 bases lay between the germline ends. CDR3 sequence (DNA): TGCGCCAGCAGTGAGTCGGGCGAAAAACTGTTTTTT. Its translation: CASSESGEKLFF.

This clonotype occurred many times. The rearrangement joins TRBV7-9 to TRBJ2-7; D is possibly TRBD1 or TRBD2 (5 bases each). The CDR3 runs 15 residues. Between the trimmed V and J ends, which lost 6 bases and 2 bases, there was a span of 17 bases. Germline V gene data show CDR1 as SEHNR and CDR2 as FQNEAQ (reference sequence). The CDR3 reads CASSPPGTYTYEQYF. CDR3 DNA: TGTGCCAGCAGTCCGCCCGGGACGTATACCTACGAGCAGTACTTC.

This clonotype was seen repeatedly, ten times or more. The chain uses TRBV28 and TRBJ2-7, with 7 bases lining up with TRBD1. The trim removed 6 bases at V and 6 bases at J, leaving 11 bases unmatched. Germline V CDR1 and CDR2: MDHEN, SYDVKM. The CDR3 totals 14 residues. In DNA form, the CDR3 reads TGTGCCAGCAGCACGACAGGGTCTAATTCCGAGCAGTACTTC. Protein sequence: CASSTTGSNSEQYF.

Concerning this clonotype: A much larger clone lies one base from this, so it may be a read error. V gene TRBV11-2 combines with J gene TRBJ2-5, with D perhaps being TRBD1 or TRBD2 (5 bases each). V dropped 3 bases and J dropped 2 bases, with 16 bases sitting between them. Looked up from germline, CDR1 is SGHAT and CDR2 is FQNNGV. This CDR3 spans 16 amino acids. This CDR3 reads CASSFDNRGEQETQYF. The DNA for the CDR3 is TGTGCCAGCAGCTTTGATAACCGGGGCGAACAAGAGACCCAGTACTTC. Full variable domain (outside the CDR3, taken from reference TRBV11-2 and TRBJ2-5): EAGVAQSPRYKIIEKRQSVAFWCNPISGHATLYWYQQILGQGPKLLIQFQNNGVVDDSQLPKDRFSAERLKGVDSTLKIQPAKLEDSAVYLCASSFDNRGEQETQYFGPGTRLLVL.

The chain's CDR3 is CSVEEIPGHVYGYTF. The CDR3 nucleotides are TGCAGCGTTGAAGAAATTCCGGGACATGTCTATGGCTACACCTTC. V and J are TRBV29-1 and TRBJ1-2; tentative D call: TRBD1 (6 bases). Trimming took off 0 bases at V and 4 bases at J, with 15 bases between the two ends. This CDR3 has 15 amino acids. CDR1 is SQVTM and CDR2 is ANQGSEA in the germline V gene.

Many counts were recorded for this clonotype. The CDR3 spells CASSAGGQDTQYF. The CDR3, as DNA: TGTGCCAGCTCGGCAGGGGGCCAGGATACGCAGTATTTT. The chain links TRBV18 to TRBJ2-3; 8 bases map to TRBD1. Germline-derived CDR1 and CDR2 are KGHSH and LQKENI. V gave up 6 bases and J gave up 6 bases; unmatched junction bases: 5. This CDR3 contains 13 residues.

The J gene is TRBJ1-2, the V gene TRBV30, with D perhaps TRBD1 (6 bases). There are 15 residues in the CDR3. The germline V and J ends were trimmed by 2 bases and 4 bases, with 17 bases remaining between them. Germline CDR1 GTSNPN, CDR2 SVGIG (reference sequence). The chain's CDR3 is CAWSNGGGLIYGYTF. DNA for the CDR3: TGTGCCTGGAGTAACGGAGGGGGACTGATCTATGGCTACACCTTC.

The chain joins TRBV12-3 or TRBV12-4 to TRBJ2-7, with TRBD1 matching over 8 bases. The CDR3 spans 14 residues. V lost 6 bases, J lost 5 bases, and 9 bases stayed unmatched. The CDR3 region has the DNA TGTGCCAGCAGCGCCTACAGGGGGAACCACGAGCAGTACTTC. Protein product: CASSAYRGNHEQYF.

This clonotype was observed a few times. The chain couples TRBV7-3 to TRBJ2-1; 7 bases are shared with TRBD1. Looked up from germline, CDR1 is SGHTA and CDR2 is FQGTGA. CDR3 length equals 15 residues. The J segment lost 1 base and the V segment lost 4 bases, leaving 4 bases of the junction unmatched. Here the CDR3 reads CASSSPGQSYNEQFF. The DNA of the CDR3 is TGTGCCAGCAGCTCACCGGGACAGTCCTACAATGAGCAGTTCTTC.

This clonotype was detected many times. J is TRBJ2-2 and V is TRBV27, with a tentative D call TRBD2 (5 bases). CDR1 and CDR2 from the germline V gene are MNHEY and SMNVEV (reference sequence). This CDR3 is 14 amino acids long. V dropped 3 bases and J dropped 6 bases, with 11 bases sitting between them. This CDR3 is CASSFEGVAGELFF. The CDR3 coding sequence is TGTGCCAGCAGTTTTGAGGGCGTCGCCGGGGAGCTGTTTTTT.

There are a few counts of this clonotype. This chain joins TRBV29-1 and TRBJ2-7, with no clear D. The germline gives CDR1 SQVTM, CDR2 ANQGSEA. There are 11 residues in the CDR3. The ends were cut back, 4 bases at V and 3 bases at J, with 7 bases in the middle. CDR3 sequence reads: CSVGLGYEQYF. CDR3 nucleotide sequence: TGCAGCGTTGGTCTCGGCTACGAGCAGTACTTC.

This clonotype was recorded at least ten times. CDR3 residues: CASSDSRDSPRREQYF. The CDR3 DNA sequence: TGCGCCAGCAGTGATTCCCGGGACAGCCCGCGTCGGGAGCAGTACTTC. The chain recombines TRBV10-1 with TRBJ2-7, with 7 bases lining up with TRBD1. V lost 3 bases and J lost 7; bases outside the gene matches: 15. The CDR3 totals 16 residues. Germline CDR1 and CDR2: WNHNN and SYGVQD (reference sequence).

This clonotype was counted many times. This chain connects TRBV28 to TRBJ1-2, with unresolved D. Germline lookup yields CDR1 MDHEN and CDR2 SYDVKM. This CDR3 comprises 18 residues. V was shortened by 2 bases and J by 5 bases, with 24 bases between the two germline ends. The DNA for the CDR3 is TGTGCCAGCAGTTTAAACTTCGAAGGATTGGCAGGAGCTTATGGCTACACCTTC. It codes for CASSLNFEGLAGAYGYTF.

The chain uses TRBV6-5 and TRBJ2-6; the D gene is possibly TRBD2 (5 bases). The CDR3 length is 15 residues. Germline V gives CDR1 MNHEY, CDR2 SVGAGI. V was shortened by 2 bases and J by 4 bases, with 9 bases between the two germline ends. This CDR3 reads CASSYMRAGANVLTF. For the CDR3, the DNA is TGTGCCAGCAGTTACATGCGGGCCGGGGCCAACGTCCTGACTTTC.

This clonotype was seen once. For the CDR3, the DNA is TGTGCCTGGAGTCGGAGGGGGGCACGGCAGCCCCAGCATTTT. It codes for CAWSRRGARQPQHF. The chain uses TRBV30 and TRBJ1-5; maybe TRBD1 (6 bases). Germline V gene lookup returns CDR1 GTSNPN and CDR2 SVGIG (reference sequence). The V end was cut by 2 bases, the J end by 7 bases, with 15 bases between. This CDR3 is 14 amino acids long. Based on the CDR3 plus reference TRBV30 and TRBJ1-5, the full variable domain is SQTIHQWPATLVQPVGSPLSLECTVEGTSNPNLYWYRQAAGRGLQLLFYSVGIGQISSEVPQNLSASRPQDRQFILSSKKLLLSDSGFYLCAWSRRGARQPQHFGDGTRLSIL.

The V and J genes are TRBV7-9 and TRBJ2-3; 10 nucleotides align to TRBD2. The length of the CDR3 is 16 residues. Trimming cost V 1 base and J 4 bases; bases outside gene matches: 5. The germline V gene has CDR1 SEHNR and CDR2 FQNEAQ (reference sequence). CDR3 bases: TGTGCCAGCAGCTTAGTTCTAGCGGGAGTTGCAGATACGCAGTATTTT. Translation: CASSLVLAGVADTQYF.

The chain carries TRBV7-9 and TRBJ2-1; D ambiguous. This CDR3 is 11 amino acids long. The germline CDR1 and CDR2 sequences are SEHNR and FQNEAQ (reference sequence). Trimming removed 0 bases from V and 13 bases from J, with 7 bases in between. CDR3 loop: CASSLAQHQFF. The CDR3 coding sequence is TGTGCCAGCAGCTTAGCACAGCACCAGTTCTTC.

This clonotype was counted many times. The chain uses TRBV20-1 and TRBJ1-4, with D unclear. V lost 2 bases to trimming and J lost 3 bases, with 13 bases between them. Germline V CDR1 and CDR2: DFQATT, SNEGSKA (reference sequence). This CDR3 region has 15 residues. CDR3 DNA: TGCAGTGCTAGACGCCCCCGGGCCTCTAATGAAAAACTGTTTTTT. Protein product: CSARRPRASNEKLFF.

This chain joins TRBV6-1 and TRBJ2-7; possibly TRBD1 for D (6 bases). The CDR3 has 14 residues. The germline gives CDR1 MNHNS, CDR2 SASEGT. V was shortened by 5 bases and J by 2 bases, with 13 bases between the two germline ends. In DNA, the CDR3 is TGTGCCAGCAGTAAGGGGGACAAGGCCTACGAGCAGTACTTC. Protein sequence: CASSKGDKAYEQYF.

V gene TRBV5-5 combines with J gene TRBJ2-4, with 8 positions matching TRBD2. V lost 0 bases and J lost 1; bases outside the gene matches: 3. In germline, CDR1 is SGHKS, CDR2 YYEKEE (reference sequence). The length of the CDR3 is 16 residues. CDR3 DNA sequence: TGTGCCAGCAGCTTGGGGACTAGCCGGGCCAAAAACATTCAGTACTTC. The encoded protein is CASSLGTSRAKNIQYF.

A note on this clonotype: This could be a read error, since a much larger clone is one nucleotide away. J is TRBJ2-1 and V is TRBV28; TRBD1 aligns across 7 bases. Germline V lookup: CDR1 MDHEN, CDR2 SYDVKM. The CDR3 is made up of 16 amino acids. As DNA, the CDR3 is TGTGCCAGCAGTCCAGGGGGTTACAACGCGTACAATGAGCTGTTCTTC. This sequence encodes CASSPGGYNAYNELFF.

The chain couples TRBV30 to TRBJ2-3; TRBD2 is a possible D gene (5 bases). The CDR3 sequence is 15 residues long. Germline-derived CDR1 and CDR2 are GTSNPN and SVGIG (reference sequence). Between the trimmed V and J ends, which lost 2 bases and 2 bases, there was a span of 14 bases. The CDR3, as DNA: TGTGCCTGGAGTCTCGGGGTTCCTCTCACAGATACGCAGTATTTT. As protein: CAWSLGVPLTDTQYF.

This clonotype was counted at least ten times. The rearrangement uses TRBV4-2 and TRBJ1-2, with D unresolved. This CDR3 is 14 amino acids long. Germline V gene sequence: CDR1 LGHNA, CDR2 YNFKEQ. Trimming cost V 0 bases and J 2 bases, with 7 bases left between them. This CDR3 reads CASSQDRGNYGYTF. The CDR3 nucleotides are TGTGCCAGCAGCCAAGATAGAGGGAACTATGGCTACACCTTC.

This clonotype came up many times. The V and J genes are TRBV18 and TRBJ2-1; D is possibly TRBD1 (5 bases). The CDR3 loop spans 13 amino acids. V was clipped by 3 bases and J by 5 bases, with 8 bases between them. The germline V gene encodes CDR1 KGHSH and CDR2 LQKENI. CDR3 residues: CASSPGRNNEQFF. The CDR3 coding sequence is TGTGCCAGCTCACCGGGGCGGAACAATGAGCAGTTCTTC.

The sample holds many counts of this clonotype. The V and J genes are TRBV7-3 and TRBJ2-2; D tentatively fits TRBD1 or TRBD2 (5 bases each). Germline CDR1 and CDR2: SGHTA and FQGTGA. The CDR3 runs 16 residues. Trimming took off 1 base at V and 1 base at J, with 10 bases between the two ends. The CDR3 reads CASSLRGAGNTGELFF. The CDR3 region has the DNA TGTGCCAGCAGCTTAAGAGGGGCAGGGAACACCGGGGAGCTGTTTTTT.

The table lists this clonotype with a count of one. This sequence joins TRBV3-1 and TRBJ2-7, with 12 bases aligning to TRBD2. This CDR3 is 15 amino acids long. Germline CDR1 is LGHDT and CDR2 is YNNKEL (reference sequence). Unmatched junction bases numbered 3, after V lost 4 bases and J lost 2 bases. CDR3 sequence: CASSPGLAGTYEQYF. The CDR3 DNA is TGTGCCAGCAGCCCTGGACTAGCGGGGACCTACGAGCAGTACTTC.

This chain's CDR3 is CASSPVQGAGTEAFF. For the CDR3, the DNA is TGTGCCAGCTCACCAGTTCAGGGGGCAGGCACTGAAGCTTTCTTT. The chain links TRBV18 to TRBJ1-1; 8 nucleotides line up with TRBD1. Unmatched junction bases numbered 6, after V lost 2 bases and J lost 4 bases. CDR1 and CDR2 (germline): KGHSH, LQKENI. The CDR3 spans 15 residues.

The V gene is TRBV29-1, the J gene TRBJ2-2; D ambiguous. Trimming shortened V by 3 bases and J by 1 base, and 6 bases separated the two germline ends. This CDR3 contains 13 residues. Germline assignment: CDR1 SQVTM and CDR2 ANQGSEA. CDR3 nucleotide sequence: TGCAGCGTTGACGGCCAGAACACCGGGGAGCTGTTTTTT. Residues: CSVDGQNTGELFF.

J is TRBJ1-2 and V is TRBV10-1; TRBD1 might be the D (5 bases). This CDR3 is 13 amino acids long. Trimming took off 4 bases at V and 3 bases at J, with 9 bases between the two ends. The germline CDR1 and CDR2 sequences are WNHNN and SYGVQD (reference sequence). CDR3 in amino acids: CASSVGTDYGYTF. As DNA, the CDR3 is TGCGCCAGCAGTGTTGGGACGGACTATGGCTACACCTTC.

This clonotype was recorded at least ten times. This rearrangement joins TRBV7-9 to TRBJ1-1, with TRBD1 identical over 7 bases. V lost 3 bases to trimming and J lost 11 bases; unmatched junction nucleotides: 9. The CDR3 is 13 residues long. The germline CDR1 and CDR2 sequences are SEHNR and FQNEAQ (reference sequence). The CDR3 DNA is TGTGCCAGCAGCTTGTCGGGACAGAGGGATGCTTTCTTT. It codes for CASSLSGQRDAFF.